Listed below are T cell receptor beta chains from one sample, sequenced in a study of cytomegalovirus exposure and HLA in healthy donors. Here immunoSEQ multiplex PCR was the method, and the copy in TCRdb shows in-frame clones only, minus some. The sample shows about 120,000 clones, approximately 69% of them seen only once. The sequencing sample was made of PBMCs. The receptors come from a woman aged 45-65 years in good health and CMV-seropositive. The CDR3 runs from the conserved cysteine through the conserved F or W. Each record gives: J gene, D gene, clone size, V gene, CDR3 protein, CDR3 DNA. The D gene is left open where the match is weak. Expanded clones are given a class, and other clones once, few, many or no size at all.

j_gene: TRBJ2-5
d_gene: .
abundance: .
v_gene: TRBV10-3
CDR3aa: CAISGLPDTQETQYF
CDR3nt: TGTGCCATCAGCGGATTGCCGGACACCCAAGAGACCCAGTACTTC

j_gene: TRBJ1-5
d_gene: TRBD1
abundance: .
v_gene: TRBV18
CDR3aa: CASSLGTGVGQPQHF
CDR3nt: TGTGCCAGCTCGCTTGGGACAGGGGTAGGGCAGCCCCAGCATTTT

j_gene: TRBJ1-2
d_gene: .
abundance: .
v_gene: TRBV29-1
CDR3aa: CSVDPGGGGYTF
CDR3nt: TGCAGCGTTGACCCGGGGGGAGGTGGCTACACCTTC

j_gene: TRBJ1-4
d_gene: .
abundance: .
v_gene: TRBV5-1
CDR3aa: CASSLYPEQGGVEKLFF
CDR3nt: TGCGCCAGCAGCTTGTACCCCGAACAGGGTGGAGTTGAAAAACTGTTTTTT

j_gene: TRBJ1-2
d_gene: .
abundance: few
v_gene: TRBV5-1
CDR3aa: CASSFADNYGYTF
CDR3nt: TGCGCCAGCAGCTTTGCAGATAACTATGGCTACACCTTC

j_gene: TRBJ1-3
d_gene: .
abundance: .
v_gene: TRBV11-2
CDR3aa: CASSSQTPSGNTIYF
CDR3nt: TGTGCCAGCAGCTCCCAGACACCCTCTGGAAACACCATATATTTT

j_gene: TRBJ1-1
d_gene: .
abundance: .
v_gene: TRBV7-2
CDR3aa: CASSFDNMNTEAFF
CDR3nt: TGTGCCAGCAGCTTCGATAACATGAACACTGAAGCTTTCTTT

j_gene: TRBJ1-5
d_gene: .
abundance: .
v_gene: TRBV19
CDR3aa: CASSPGTFSNQPQHF
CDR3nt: TGTGCCAGTAGCCCAGGGACATTTAGCAATCAGCCCCAGCATTTT

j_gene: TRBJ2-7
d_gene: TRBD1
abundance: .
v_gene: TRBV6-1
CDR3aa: CASSEVVGQGPYEQYF
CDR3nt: TGTGCCAGCAGTGAAGTCGTAGGACAGGGGCCCTACGAGCAGTACTTC

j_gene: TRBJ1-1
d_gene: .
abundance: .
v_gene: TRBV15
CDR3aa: CATSPQSQNTEAFF
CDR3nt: TGTGCCACCAGCCCGCAGTCTCAGAACACTGAAGCTTTCTTT

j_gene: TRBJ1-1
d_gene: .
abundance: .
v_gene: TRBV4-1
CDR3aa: CASSQDIRADYTEAFF
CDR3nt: TGCGCCAGCAGCCAAGATATCCGGGCGGACTACACTGAAGCTTTCTTT

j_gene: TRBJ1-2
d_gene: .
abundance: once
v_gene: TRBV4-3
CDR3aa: CASSQGRVSSNYGYTF
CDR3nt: TGCGCCAGCAGCCAAGGTCGAGTCTCCTCTAACTATGGCTACACCTTC

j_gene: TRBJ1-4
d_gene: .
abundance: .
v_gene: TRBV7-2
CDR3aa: CASSLGAAGKEKLFF
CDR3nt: TGTGCCAGCAGCTTAGGAGCAGCAGGGAAGGAAAAACTGTTTTTT

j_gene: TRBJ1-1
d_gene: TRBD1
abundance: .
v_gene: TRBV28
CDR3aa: CASSVTGETEAFF
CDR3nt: TGTGCCAGCAGTGTCACAGGGGAGACTGAAGCTTTCTTT

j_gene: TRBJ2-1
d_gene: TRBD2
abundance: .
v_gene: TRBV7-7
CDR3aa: CASSLTAGGPEQFF
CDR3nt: TGTGCCAGCAGCTTAACAGCGGGGGGGCCGGAGCAGTTCTTC

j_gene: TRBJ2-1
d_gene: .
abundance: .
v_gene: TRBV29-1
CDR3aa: CSVRVVENEQFF
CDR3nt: TGCAGCGTTCGGGTGGTAGAGAATGAGCAGTTCTTC

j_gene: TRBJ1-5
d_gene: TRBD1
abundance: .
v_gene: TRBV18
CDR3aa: CASSPGQGGNQPQHF
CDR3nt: TGTGCCAGCTCACCCGGACAGGGGGGAAATCAGCCCCAGCATTTT

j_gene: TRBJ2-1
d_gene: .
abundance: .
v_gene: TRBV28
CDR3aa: CASSLFHGDYNEQFF
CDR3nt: TGTGCCAGCAGTTTATTTCACGGGGATTACAATGAGCAGTTCTTC

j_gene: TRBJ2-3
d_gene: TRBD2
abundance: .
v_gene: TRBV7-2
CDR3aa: CASSLEVAGGPADTQYF
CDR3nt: TGTGCCAGCAGCTTAGAGGTAGCGGGGGGCCCGGCAGATACGCAGTATTTT

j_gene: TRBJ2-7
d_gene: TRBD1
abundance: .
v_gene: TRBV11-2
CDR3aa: CASSSQGQGNEQYF
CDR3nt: TGTGCCAGCAGCTCTCAAGGACAGGGTAACGAGCAGTACTTC

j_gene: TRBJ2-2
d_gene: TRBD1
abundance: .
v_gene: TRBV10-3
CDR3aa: CAISESKGATTGELFF
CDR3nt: TGTGCCATCAGTGAGTCAAAGGGGGCTACGACCGGGGAGCTGTTTTTT

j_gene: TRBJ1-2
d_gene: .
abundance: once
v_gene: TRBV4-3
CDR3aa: CASSPLVSSNYGYTF
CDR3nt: TGCGCCAGCAGCCCTCTAGTTTCTTCTAACTATGGCTACACCTTC

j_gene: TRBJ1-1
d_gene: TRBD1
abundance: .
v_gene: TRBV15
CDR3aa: CATSRAGTGYTEAFF
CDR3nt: TGTGCCACCAGCAGAGCCGGGACAGGGTATACTGAAGCTTTCTTT

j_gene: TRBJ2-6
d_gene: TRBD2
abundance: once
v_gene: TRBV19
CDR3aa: CASLSGSLSGANVLTF
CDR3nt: TGTGCCAGTCTTAGCGGGTCCCTCTCTGGGGCCAACGTCCTGACTTTC

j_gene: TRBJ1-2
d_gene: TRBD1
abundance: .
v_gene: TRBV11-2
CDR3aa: CASSRSDRGGYTF
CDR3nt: TGTGCCAGCAGCCGGTCGGACAGGGGTGGCTACACCTTC

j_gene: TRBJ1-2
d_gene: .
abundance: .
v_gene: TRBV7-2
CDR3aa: CASSLAGSFYGYTF
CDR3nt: TGTGCCAGCAGCTTAGCTGGGAGCTTCTATGGCTACACCTTC

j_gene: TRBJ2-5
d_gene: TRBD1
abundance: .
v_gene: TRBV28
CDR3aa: CASSLTGALQETQYF
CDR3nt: TGTGCCAGCAGTTTAACAGGGGCCCTCCAAGAGACCCAGTACTTC

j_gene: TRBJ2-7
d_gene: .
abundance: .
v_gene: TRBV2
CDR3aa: CASSDPGSIDYEQYF
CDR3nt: TGTGCCAGCAGTGACCCCGGGTCCATAGATTACGAGCAGTACTTC

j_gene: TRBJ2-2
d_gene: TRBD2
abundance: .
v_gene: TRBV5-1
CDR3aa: CASSFGPGLNSGELFF
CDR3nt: TGCGCCAGCAGCTTCGGACCGGGACTAAACTCCGGGGAGCTGTTTTTT

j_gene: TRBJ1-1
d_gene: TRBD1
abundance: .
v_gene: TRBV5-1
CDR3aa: CASSSQPLTGALNTEAFF
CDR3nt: TGCGCCAGCAGCTCCCAACCCCTGACAGGGGCCTTGAACACTGAAGCTTTCTTT

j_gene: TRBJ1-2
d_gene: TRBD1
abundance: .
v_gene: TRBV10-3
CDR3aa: CAISGRQGTNYGYTF
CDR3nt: TGTGCCATCAGTGGCAGACAGGGGACTAACTATGGCTACACCTTC

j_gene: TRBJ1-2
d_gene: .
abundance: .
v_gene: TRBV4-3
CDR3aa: CASSQDADLSGGYGYTF
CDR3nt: TGCGCCAGCAGCCAAGATGCAGACCTCTCGGGGGGATATGGCTACACCTTC

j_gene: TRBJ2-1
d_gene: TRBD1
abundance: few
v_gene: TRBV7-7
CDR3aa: CASSLGTGVYNEQFF
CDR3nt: TGTGCCAGCAGCTTGGGGACAGGGGTCTACAATGAGCAGTTCTTC

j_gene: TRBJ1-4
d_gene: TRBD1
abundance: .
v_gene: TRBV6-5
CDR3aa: CASSLDRGGKLFF
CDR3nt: TGTGCCAGCAGCCTGGACAGGGGCGGGAAACTGTTTTTT

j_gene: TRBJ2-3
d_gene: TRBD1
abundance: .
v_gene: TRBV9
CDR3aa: CASSAVDRGTDTQYF
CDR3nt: TGTGCCAGCAGCGCAGTCGACAGGGGAACAGATACGCAGTATTTT

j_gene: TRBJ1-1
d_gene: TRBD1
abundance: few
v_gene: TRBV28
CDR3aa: CASSQSGGRAEAFF
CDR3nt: TGTGCCAGCAGTCAATCAGGGGGCCGCGCTGAAGCTTTCTTT

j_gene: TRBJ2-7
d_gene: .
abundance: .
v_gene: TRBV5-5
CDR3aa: CASSVETSNSYEQYF
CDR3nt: TGTGCCAGCAGTGTGGAGACGTCTAACTCCTACGAGCAGTACTTC

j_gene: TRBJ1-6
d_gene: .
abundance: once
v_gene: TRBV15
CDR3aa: CATSKRSYNSPLHF
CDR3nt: TGTGCCACCAGCAAACGGAGTTATAATTCACCCCTCCACTTT

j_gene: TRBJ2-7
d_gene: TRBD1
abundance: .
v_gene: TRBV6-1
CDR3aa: CASSAGTGATYTGYEQYF
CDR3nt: TGTGCCAGCAGTGCAGGGACAGGCGCTACTTATACCGGTTACGAGCAGTACTTC

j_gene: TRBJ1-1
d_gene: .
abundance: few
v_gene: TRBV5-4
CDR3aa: CASSLPGTEAFF
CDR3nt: TGTGCCAGCAGCTTACCGGGTACTGAAGCTTTCTTT

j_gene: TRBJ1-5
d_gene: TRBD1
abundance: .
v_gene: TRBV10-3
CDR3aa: CAISEDRGQPQHF
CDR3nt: TGTGCCATCAGTGAAGACAGGGGGCAGCCCCAGCATTTT

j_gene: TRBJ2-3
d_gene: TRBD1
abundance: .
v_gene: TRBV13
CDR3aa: CASSRDRGEDTQYF
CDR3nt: TGTGCCAGCAGCCGGGACAGGGGGGAGGATACGCAGTATTTT

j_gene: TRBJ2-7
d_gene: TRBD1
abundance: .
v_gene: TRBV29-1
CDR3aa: CSVEETGDGRGSYEQYF
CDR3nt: TGCAGCGTTGAAGAAACAGGGGATGGTCGGGGATCCTACGAGCAGTACTTC

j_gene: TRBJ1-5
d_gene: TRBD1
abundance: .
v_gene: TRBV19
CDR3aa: CASSIGTANNQPQHF
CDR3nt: TGTGCCAGTAGTATCGGGACAGCTAATAATCAGCCCCAGCATTTT

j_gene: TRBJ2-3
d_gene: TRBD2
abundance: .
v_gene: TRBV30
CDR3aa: CAWSKREGFADTQYF
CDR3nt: TGTGCCTGGAGTAAGCGGGAGGGCTTCGCAGATACGCAGTATTTT

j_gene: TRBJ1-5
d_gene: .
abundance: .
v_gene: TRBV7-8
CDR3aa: CASSESSGGGGQPQHF
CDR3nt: TGTGCCAGCAGCGAGTCCAGCGGGGGAGGAGGACAGCCCCAGCATTTT

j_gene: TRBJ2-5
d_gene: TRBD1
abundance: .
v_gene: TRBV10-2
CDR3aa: CASSGGQGLRETQYF
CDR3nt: TGCGCCAGCAGTGGGGGACAGGGATTACGAGAGACCCAGTACTTC

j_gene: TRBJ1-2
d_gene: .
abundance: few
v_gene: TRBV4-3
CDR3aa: CASSQEFGTGPYHYGYTF
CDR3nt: TGCGCCAGCAGCCAAGAATTTGGCACAGGGCCTTACCACTATGGCTACACCTTC

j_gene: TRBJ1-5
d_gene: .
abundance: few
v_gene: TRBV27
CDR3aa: CASSARGRDQPQHF
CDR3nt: TGTGCCAGCAGTGCCCGGGGTCGGGATCAGCCCCAGCATTTT

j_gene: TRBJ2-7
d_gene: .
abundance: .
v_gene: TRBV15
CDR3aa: CATSRDPRDEQYF
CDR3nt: TGTGCCACCAGCAGAGATCCCCGGGACGAGCAGTACTTC

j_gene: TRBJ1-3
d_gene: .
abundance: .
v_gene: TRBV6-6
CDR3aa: CASSYMASGNTIYF
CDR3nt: TGTGCCAGCAGTTACATGGCTTCTGGAAACACCATATATTTT

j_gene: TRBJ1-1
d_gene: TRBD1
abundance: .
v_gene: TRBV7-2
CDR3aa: CASSSASGQPVDEAFF
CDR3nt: TGTGCCAGCAGCTCAGCCTCGGGACAGCCCGTCGACGAAGCTTTCTTT